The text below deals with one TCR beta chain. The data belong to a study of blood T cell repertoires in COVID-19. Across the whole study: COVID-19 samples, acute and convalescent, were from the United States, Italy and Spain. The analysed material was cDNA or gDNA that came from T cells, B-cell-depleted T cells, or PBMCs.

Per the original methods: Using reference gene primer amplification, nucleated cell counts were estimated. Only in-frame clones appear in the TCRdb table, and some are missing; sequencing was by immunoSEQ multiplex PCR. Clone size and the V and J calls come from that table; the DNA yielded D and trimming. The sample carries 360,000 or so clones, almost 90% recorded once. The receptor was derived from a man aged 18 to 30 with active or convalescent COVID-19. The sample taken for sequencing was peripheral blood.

The CDR3 reads CASSSGGIDTQYF. The DNA of the CDR3 is TGTGCCAGCAGTTCAGGGGGGATAGATACGCAGTATTTT. This sequence joins TRBV6-2 or TRBV6-3 and TRBJ2-3; D is perhaps TRBD1 (7 bases). Germline V CDR1 and CDR2: MNHEY, SVGEGT. This CDR3 has 13 amino acids. Trimming shortened V by 4 bases and J by 5 bases, and 10 bases separated the two germline ends.